This T cell receptor (beta chain) was recovered during a study of T-cell memory formation after mild COVID-19 (dated by TCRdb to about 2021). Concerning the study at large: TCR sequence clusters from the two donors were found to be largely donor specific. T-cell clones expanding and contracting after mild COVID-19 in two donors were tracked by longitudinal TCRalpha and TCRbeta repertoire sequencing. Two young, previously healthy adult volunteers made up the cohort, one male and one female. General study outcomes and caveats: Balanced CD4/CD8 phenotypes were observed for clones contracting from day 15 to 85, whereas a bias towards CD4+ was observed for a second wave of clones expanding from day 15 to 37. Some responding clones were detected in pre-infection memory, which suggested that pre-existing cross-reactive memory T cells had joined the SARS-CoV-2 response. SARS-CoV-2 specificity of the second-wave clones peaking on day 37 was not confirmed. Contracting CD4+ clones turned up mainly in the CM and EM memory subsets, whereas EMRA was where CD8+ clones were enriched. Only two mild cases were covered by the study, and larger cohorts that include severe cases with pre-infection samples were considered necessary.

TCRdb records Illumina NovaSeq 6000 as the sequencer. TCRalpha and TCRbeta cDNA libraries were constructed by 5'RACE with constant-segment primers, with sample barcodes and unique molecular identifiers being introduced. RNA was extracted from every sample with Trizol reagent. The libraries were amplified in two PCR steps, and the second step added a second sample barcode and Illumina TruSeq adapters. Sequencing of the libraries was done on an Illumina NovaSeq, producing 2 x 150 bp paired-end reads. For the original study's pipeline: With migec v1.2.7, reads were demultiplexed and then collapsed into UMI-guided consensus sequences. Using mixcr v2.1.11, UMI consensuses were aligned to TRA and TRB V and J templates and then assembled into clonotypes. A clonotype was counted as expanded or contracted only when both edgeR and NoisET called the clonotype significant, with the noise models trained on biological replicates. For edgeR calls, a false discovery rate-adjusted p below 0.01 and a log2 fold-change threshold of 1 were applied. As an exploratory analysis of dynamics, max-normalized trajectories of the 1000 most abundant clonotypes were examined with PCA combined with hierarchical clustering. Each responding clone was given a CD4 or CD8 phenotype based on the CD4+ and CD8+ repertoires, which had been sequenced separately. TCRdb trimmed the raw reads at Q25, called clones with MiXCR and kept productive beta chains. Merged by CDR3 protein, the rows form single entries marked with the most common genes and DNA. These V and J calls are TCRdb output, not the study's own analysis. The sample table holds 540,000 or so distinct CDR3 sequences, of which roughly 22% were seen once. Together, the top ten hold approximately 13% of the sample.

Ficoll-Paque density gradient centrifugation was used to isolate PBMCs. A remark on this clonotype: Its target antigen remains unknown. One end of the junction fails to match germline, which may point to a read error.

The receptor was derived from an adult woman who had mild COVID-19 (a few samples of this study predate the infection). The sample titles of this study are shuffled in the database, so cell type and time point are left out; the donor was told from shared clones. Input material: PBMCs or a T cell subset sorted from them (not recorded which).

The CDR3 protein: CVSSVGKGGEAFF. The sequenced DNA: TGTGTCAGCAGCGTAGGTAAAGGGGGTGAAGCTTTCTTT. The receptor chain draws on TRBV9 and TRBJ1-1; a weak D assignment points to TRBD1 (6 bases agree). In the germline V gene, CDR1 corresponds to SGDLS and CDR2 to YYNGEE. Counted from cysteine to phenylalanine, this CDR3 has 13 amino acids. Just the 39-base CDR3 DNA is kept, in frame starting at base 1. The entire variable domain, with the stretches around the CDR3 drawn from the reference TRBV9 and TRBJ1-1 proteins, is DSGVTQTPKHLITATGQRVTLRCSPRSGDLSVYWYQQSLDQGLQFLIQYYNGEERAKGNILERFSAQQFPDLHSELNLSSLELGDSALYFCVSSVGKGGEAFFGQGTRLTVV.